This TCR beta chain was obtained from a study of CD8 T cells in Susac syndrome. This CDR3 region has 16 residues. V shed 1 base and J shed 0 bases, with 7 bases lying between them. The germline V gene encodes CDR1 SGHTA and CDR2 FQGNSA. This clonotype is a singleton in its sample. After extraction with the RNeasy kit, roughly 0.5 to 1 ug of the RNA was reverse transcribed using random hexamers. Across 54 Vbeta and 13 Jbeta, TCR beta CDR3 was amplified with immunoSEQ multiplex PCR. In TCRdb, the immunoSEQ multiplex PCR reads were re-called with MiXCR into one record per CDR3 protein. The sample shows 200,000 to 250,000 distinct CDR3 sequences, roughly 96% of them seen only once.

The sequencing input was CD4+ T cells from PBMCs. The sequence came from a human donor with multiple sclerosis. J is TRBJ2-6 and V is TRBV7-2; D gene ambiguous. The CDR3 DNA follows: TGTGCCAGCAGCTTAGAGAAGAACTCTGGGGCCAACGTCCTGACTTTC. The encoded protein is CASSLEKNSGANVLTF.